This TCR beta chain came from a study of T-cell reconstitution after alpha-beta-depleted transplantation in children (dated by TCRdb to 2016 to 2017). For the study in its entirety: T-cell immune reconstitution after TCRalphabeta/CD19-depleted allogeneic hematopoietic cell transplantation in children was quantitatively tracked in the study by means of TCR repertoire profiling.

Based on the germline V gene (reference sequence), the CDR1 and CDR2 sequences are DFQATT and SNEGSKA. The CDR3, cysteine through phenylalanine, is 12 amino acids long. Just the 36-base CDR3 DNA is kept, in frame starting at base 1. This clonotype was recorded at least ten times. Its antigen remains undetermined. Per-nucleotide qualities are absent, and no much larger clonotype sits a single base away. The library was prepared using PCR. The reads were generated on an Illumina HiSeq 2500. TCR library preparation used molecular barcoding, with unique molecular identifiers applied to normalize quantification of the TCRbeta repertoire. Using fastp trimming at Q25 and MiXCR clonotype assembly, TCRdb reanalyzed the public sequencing data and kept in-frame beta chains. Under each unique CDR3 protein, matching rows form one entry showing the most common genes and DNA. Present in this sample are roughly 590,000 distinct CDR3 sequences, roughly 15% of which were seen just once. 1.1% of the sample is taken by the ten largest.

The specimen was PBMCs from the stem cell graft donor, collected from the stem cell graft. The sequence links TRBV20-1 to TRBJ1-2; 5 matching bases give a weak D call of TRBD1. This receptor was taken from a human donor who donated a stem cell graft to a child with acute myeloid leukemia. Read as DNA, the sequence is TGCAGGTGGATCCGACAGCACTATGGCTACACCTTC. Its protein reads: CRWIRQHYGYTF.